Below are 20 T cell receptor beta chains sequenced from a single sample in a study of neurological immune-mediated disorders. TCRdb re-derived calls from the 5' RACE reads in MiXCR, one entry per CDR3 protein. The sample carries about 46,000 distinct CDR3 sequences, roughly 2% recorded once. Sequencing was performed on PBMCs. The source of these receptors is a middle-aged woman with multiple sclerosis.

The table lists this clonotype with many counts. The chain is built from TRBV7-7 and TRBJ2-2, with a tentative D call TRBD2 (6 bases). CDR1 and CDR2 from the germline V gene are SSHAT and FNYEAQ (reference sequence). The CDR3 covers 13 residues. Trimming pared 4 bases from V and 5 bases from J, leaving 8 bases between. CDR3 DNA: TGTGCCAGCAGCTCGGGGACTACCGGGGAGCTGTTTTTT. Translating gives CASSSGTTGELFF. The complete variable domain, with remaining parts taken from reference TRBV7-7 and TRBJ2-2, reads GAGVSQSPRYKVTKRGQDVTLRCDPISSHATLYWYQQALGQGPEFLTYFNYEAQPDKSGLPSDRFSAERPEGSISTLTIQRTEQRDSAMYRCASSSGTTGELFFGEGSRLTVL.

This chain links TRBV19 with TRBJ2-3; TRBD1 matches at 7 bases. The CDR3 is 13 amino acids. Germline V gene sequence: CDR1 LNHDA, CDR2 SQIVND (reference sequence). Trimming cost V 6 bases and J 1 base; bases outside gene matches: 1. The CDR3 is CASRDRGTDTQYF. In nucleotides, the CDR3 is TGTGCCAGTAGAGACAGGGGCACAGATACGCAGTATTTT. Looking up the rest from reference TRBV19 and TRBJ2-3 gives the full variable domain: DGGITQSPKYLFRKEGQNVTLSCEQNLNHDAMYWYRQDPGQGLRLIYYSQIVNDFQKGDIAEGYSVSREKKESFPLTVTSAQKNPTAFYLCASRDRGTDTQYFGPGTRLTVL.

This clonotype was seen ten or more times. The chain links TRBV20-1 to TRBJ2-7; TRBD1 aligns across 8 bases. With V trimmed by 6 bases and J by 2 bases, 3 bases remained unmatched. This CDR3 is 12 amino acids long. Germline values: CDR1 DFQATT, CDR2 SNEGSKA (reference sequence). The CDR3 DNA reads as TGCAGTGCCCCGGGACAGGCCTACGAGCAGTACTTC. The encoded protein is CSAPGQAYEQYF.

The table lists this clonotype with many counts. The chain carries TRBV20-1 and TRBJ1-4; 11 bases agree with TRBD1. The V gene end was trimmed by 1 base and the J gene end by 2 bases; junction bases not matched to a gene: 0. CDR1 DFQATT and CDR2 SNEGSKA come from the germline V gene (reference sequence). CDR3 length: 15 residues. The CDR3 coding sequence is TGCAGTGCTAGAGGGACAGGGGGCACTAATGAAAAACTGTTTTTT. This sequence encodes CSARGTGGTNEKLFF.

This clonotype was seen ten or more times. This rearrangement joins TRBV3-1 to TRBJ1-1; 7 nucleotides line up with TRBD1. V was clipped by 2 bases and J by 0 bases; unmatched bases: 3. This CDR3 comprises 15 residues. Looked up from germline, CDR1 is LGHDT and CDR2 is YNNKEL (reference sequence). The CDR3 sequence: CASSQPGQLNTEAFF. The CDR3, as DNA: TGTGCCAGCAGCCAACCGGGACAGCTGAACACTGAAGCTTTCTTT.

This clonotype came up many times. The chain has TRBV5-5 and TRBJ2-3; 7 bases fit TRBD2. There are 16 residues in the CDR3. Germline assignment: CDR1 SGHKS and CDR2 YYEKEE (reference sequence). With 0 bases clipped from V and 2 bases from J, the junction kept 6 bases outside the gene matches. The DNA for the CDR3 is TGTGCCAGCAGCTTGGCCTGGGGACTACTCACAGATACGCAGTATTTT. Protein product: CASSLAWGLLTDTQYF.

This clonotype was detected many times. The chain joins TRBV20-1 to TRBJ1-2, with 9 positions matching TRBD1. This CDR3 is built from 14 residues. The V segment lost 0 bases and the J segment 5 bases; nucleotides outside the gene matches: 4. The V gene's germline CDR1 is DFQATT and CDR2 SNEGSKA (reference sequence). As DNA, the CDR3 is TGCAGTGCTAGAGATCGAGGACAGGGGTATGGCTACACCTTC. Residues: CSARDRGQGYGYTF.

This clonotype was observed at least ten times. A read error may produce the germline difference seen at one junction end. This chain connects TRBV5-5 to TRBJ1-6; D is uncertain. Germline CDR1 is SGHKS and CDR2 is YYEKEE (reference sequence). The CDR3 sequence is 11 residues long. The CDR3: CASGLGSPLHF. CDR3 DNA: TGTGCCAGCGGCTTGGGTTCACCCCTCCACTTT.

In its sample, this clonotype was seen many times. CDR3 sequence reads: CASSRSGYEQYF. CDR3 nucleotides: TGTGCCAGCAGTCGTAGCGGCTACGAGCAGTACTTC. This chain links TRBV12-3 or TRBV12-4 with TRBJ2-7, with D tentatively TRBD2 (6 bases). CDR3 length equals 12 residues. Trimming left V 5 bases short and J 3 bases short, with 8 bases between.

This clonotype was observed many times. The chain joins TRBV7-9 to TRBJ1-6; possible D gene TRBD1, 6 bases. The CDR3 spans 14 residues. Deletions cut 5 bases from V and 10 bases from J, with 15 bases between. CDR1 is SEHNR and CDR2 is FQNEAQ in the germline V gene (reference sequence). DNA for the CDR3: TGTGCCAGCAGCCCCAGGGGTGACGACTCACCCCTCCACTTT. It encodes CASSPRGDDSPLHF. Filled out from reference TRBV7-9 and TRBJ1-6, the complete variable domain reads DTGVSQNPRHKITKRGQNVTFRCDPISEHNRLYWYRQTLGQGPEFLTYFQNEAQLEKSRLLSDRFSAERPKGSFSTLEIQRTEQGDSAMYLCASSPRGDDSPLHFGNGTRLTVT.

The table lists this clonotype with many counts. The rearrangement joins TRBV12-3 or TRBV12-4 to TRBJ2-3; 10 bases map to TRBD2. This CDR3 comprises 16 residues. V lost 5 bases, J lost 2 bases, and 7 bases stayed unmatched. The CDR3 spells CASSPPSGGFTDTQYF. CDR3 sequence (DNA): TGTGCCAGCAGTCCACCTAGCGGGGGTTTCACAGATACGCAGTATTTT.

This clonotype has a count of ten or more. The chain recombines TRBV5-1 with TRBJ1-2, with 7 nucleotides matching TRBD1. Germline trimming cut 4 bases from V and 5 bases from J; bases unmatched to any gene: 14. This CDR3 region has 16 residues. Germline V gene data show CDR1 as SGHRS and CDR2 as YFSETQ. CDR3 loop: CASSRDSHPGGYGYTF. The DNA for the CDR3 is TGCGCCAGCAGCCGGGACAGCCACCCTGGGGGTTATGGCTACACCTTC.

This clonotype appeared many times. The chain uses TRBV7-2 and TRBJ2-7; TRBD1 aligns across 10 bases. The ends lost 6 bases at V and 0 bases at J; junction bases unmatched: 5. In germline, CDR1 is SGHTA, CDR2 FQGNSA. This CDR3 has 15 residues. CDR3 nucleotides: TGTGCCAGCAGAACGTGGACAGGGGGCTCCTACGAGCAGTACTTC. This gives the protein CASRTWTGGSYEQYF.

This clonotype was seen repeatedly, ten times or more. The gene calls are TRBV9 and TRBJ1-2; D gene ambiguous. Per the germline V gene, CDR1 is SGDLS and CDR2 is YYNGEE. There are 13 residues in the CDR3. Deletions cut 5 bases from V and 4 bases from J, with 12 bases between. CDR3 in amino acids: CASRRGKLYGYTF. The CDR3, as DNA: TGTGCCAGCAGACGAGGAAAACTCTATGGCTACACCTTC.

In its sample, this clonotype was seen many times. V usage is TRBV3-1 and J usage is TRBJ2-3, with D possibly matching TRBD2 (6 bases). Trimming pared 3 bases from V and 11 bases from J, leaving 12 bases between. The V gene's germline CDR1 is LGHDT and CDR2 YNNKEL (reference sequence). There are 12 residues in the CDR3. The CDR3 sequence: CASSQEGPLQYF. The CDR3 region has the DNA TGTGCCAGCAGCCAGGAGGGTCCTCTGCAGTATTTT.

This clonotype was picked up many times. The CDR3 sequence is CASSLGALGTEAFF. The CDR3, as DNA: TGTGCCAGCAGCTTAGGGGCCCTCGGCACTGAAGCTTTCTTT. V gene TRBV7-8 combines with J gene TRBJ1-1; no clear D gene. The CDR3 runs 14 residues. V was pared by 1 base and J by 4 bases, with 10 bases between. Germline CDR1 reads SGHVS; CDR2 reads FQNEAQ.

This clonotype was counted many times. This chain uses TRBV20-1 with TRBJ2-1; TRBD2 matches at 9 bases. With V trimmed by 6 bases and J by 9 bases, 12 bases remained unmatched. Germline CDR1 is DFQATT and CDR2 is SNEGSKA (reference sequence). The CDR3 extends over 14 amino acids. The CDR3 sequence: CSARPPTSGVEQFF. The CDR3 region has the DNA TGCAGTGCCCGACCCCCGACTAGCGGAGTTGAGCAGTTCTTC.

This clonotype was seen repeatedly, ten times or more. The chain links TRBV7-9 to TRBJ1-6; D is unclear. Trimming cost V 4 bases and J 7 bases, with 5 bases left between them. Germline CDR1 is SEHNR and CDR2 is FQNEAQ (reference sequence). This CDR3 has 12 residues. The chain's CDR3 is CASSSRNSPLHF. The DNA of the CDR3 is TGTGCCAGCAGCTCGCGCAATTCACCCCTCCACTTT.

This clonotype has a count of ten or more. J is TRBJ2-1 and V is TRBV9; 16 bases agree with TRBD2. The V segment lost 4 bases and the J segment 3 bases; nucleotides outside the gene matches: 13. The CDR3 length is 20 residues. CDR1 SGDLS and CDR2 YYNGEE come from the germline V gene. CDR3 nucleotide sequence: TGTGCCAGCAGCCCCGGGCCCGGGACTAGCGGGGGGGCGGGCTACAATGAGCAGTTCTTC. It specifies CASSPGPGTSGGAGYNEQFF.

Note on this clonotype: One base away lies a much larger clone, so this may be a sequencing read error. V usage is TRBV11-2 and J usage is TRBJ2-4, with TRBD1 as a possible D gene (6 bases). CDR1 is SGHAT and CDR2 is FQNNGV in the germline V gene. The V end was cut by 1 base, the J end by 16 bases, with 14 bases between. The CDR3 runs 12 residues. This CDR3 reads CASSLARDILYF. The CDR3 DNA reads TGTGCCAGCAGCTTAGCCAGGGACATATTATACTTC.